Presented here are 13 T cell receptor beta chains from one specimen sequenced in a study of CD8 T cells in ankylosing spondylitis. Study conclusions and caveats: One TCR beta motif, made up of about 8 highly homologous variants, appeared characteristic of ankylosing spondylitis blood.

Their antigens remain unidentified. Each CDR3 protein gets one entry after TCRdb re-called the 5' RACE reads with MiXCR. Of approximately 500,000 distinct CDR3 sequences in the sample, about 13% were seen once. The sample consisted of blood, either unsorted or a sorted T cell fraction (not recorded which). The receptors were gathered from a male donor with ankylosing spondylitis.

CDR3 sequence reads: CASSLGLGDYNEQFF. CDR3 coding DNA: TGTGCCAGCAGCTTAGGTCTCGGTGACTACAATGAGCAGTTCTTC. V gene TRBV11-3 combines with J gene TRBJ2-1; D uncertain. There are 15 residues in the CDR3. CDR1 is SGHNT and CDR2 is YENEEA in the germline V gene. With 1 base removed from V and 3 bases from J, the gap between germline ends came to 10 bases.

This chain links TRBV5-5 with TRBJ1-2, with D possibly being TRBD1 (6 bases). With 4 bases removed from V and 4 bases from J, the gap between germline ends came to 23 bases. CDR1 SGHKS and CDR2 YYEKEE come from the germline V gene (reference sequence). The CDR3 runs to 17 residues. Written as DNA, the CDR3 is TGTGCCAGCAGCGTCAACCACATAGGGGACACCGGCTATGGCTACACCTTC. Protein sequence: CASSVNHIGDTGYGYTF.

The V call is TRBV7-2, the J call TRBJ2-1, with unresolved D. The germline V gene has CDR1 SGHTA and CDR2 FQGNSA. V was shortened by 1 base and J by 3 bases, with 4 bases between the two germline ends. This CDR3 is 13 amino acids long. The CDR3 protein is CASSLDHYNEQFF. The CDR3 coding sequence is TGTGCCAGCAGCTTAGACCACTACAATGAGCAGTTCTTC. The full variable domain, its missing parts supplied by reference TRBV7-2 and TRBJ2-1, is GAGVSQSPSNKVTEKGKDVELRCDPISGHTALYWYRQSLGQGLEFLIYFQGNSAPDKSGLPSDRFSAERTGGSVSTLTIQRTQQEDSAVYLCASSLDHYNEQFFGPGTRLTVL.

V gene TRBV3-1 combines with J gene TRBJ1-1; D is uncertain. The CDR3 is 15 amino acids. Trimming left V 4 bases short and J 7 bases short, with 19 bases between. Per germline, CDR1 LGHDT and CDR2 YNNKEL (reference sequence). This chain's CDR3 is CASSPSVSGTLEAFF. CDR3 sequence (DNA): TGTGCCAGCAGCCCATCGGTTTCGGGTACCCTTGAAGCTTTCTTT.

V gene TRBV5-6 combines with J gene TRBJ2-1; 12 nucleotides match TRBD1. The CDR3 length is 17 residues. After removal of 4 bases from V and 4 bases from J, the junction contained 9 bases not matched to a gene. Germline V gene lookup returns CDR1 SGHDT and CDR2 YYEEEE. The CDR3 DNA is TGTGCCAGCAGCCGGGACAGGGGGCTCGGGGCTTACAATGAGCAGTTCTTC. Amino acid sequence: CASSRDRGLGAYNEQFF.

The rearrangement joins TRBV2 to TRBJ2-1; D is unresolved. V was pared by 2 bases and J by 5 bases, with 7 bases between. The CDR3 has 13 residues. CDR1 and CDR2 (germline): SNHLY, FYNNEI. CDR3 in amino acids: CASSESLNNEQFF. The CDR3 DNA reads TGTGCCAGCAGTGAAAGCCTCAACAATGAGCAGTTCTTC.

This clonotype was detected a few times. The CDR3 DNA follows: TGTGCCAGCAGTCGGGGACTAGCGGGGCCCTACGAGCAGTACTTC. Encoded protein: CASSRGLAGPYEQYF. V usage is TRBV12-3 or TRBV12-4 and J usage is TRBJ2-7; 13 bases match TRBD2. Losses at the gene ends were 5 bases for V and 2 bases for J; bases not matched to a gene: 3. This CDR3 comprises 15 residues.

The CDR3 coding sequence is TGTGCCAGCAGCTTGGGGCCGCGGAGCGATGAGCAGTTCTTC. Encoded protein: CASSLGPRSDEQFF. J is TRBJ2-1 and V is TRBV5-5; D gene ambiguous. Per germline, CDR1 SGHKS and CDR2 YYEKEE (reference sequence). V was pared by 0 bases and J by 8 bases, with 12 bases between. The CDR3 runs to 14 residues.

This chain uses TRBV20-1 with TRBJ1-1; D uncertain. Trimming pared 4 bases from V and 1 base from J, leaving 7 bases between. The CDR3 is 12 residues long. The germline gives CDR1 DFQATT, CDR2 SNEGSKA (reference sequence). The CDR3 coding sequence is TGCAGTGCTATCGCAGCGAACACTGAAGCTTTCTTT. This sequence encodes CSAIAANTEAFF.

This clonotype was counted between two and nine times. The DNA of the CDR3 is TGTGCCAGCAGCTTAGAAGGGACAGGTTATCAGCCCCAGCATTTT. It specifies CASSLEGTGYQPQHF. The chain has TRBV7-2 and TRBJ1-5, with 8 nucleotides matching TRBD1. Germline loops: CDR1 SGHTA, CDR2 FQGNSA. This CDR3 is 15 amino acids long. The trim removed 1 base at V and 5 bases at J, leaving 4 bases unmatched.

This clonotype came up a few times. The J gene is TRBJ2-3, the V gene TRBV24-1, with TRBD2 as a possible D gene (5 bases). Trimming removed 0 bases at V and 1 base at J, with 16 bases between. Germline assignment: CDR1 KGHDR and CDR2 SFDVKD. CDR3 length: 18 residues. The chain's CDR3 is CATSDLSGKSYGTDTQYF. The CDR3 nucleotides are TGTGCCACCAGTGATTTGTCGGGAAAGAGCTATGGCACAGATACGCAGTATTTT.

CDR3 in DNA: TGCGCCAGCAGCCAGGACGGCACGTCGCGTGGCTACACCTTC. The encoded protein is CASSQDGTSRGYTF. The chain is built from TRBV4-1 and TRBJ1-2; D uncertain. The CDR3 length is 14 residues. Germline V gene data show CDR1 as MGHRA and CDR2 as YSYEKL. The germline V and J ends were trimmed by 3 bases and 7 bases, with 15 bases remaining between them.

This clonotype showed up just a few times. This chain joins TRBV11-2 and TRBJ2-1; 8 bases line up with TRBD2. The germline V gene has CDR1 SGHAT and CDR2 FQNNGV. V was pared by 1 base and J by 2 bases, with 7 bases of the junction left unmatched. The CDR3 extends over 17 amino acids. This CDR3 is CASSLVVLAEAYNEQFF. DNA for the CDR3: TGTGCCAGCAGCTTAGTGGTACTAGCGGAAGCCTACAATGAGCAGTTCTTC.